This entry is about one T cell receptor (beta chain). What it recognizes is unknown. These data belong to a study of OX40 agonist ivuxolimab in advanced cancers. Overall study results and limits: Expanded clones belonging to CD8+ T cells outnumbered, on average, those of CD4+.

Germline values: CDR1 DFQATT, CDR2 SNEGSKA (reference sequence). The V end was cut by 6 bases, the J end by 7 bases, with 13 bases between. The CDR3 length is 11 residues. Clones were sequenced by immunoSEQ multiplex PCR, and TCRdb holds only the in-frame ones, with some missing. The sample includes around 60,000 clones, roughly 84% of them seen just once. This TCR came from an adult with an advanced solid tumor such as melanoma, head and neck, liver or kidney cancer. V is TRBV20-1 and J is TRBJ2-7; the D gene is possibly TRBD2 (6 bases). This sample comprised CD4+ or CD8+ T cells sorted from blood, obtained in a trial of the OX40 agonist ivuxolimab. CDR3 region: CSAPDGGEQYF. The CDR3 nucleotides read TGCAGTGCCCCTGATGGGGGGGAGCAGTACTTC.